This paragraph covers one T cell receptor (beta chain) sequence. Its antigen is undetermined. This specimen belongs to a study of shared clonotypes between healthy human individuals. Study context: A couple of female and three male donors aged 18 to 49 were enrolled. Regarding the study as a whole: The four-donor shared clonotypes exceeded non-shared clonotypes in generation probability, with non-shared ones scoring lower.

J was trimmed by 6 bases and V by 0 bases; bases with no gene match: 9. Germline lookup yields CDR1 SGHAT and CDR2 FQNNGV. The CDR3 contains 17 residues. The assay was carried out at the deep level. On sorted subsets, replicate PCRs used 200 ng DNA, or some 28,000 T cell genomes. Only in-frame clones appear in the TCRdb table, and some are missing; sequencing was by immunoSEQ multiplex PCR. The table records a few million clones, approximately 94% of them present only once. This rearrangement joins TRBV11-2 to TRBJ2-2; 8 bases fit TRBD1. The sequence was obtained from a man aged 18 to 29 in good health. The specimen sequenced was naive CD4+ T cells sorted from blood. Subset denoted: CD45RA+ positively selected. The CDR3 region is CASSLDWGTGGAGELFF. DNA of the CDR3: TGTGCCAGCAGCTTAGACTGGGGGACAGGTGGTGCCGGGGAGCTGTTTTTT.